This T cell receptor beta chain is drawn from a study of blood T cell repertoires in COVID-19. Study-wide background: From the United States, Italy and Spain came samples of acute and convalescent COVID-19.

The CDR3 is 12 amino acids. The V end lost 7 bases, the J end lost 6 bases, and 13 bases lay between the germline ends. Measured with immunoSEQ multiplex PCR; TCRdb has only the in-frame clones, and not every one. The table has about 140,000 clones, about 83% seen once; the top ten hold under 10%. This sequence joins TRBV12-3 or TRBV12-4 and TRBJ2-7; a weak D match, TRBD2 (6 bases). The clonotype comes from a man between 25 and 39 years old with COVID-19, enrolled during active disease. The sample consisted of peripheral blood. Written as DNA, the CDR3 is TGTGCCAGCACCCTGGGGGGTGGCGAGCAGTACTTC. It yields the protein CASTLGGGEQYF.